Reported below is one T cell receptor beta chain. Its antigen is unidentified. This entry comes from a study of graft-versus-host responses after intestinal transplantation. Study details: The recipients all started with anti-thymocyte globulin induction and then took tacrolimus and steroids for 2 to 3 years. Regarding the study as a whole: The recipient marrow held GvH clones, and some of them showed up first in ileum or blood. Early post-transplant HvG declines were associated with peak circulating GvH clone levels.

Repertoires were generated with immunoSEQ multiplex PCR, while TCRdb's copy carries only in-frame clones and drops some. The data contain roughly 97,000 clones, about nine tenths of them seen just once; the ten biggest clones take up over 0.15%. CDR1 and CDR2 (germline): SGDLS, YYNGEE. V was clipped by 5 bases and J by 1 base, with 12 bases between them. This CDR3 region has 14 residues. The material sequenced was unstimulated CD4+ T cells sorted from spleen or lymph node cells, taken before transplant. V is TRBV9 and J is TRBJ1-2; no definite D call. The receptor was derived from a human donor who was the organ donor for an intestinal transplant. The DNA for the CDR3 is TGTGCCAGCAGGCCCGGGTTAAATAACTATGGCTACACCTTC. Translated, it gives CASRPGLNNYGYTF.